The following is a TCR beta chain sequence with its context. Its antigen is as yet unknown. Libraries were prepared by immunoSEQ multiplex PCR; TCRdb keeps only in-frame clonotypes and omits some of them. This table holds 150,000 to 200,000 clones, 90% to 95% found once. The ends lost 3 bases at V and 8 bases at J; junction bases unmatched: 7. The germline CDR1 and CDR2 sequences are SGHRS and YFSETQ. The CDR3 is made up of 15 amino acids. The record originates from a study of T cell responses to AZD1222 COVID-19 vaccine. Findings and caveats of the study: All repertoire sampling was performed exclusively after the peak T cell response. Dominant CD4 TCR responses targeted spike regions 160-218 and 743-854. Two AZD1222 administrations were followed by greater Spike-specific TCR breadth and depth. Nearly half of spike-specific TCRs reportedly target variant regions that are unmutated in the B.1.351 and B.1.1.7 variants.

This TCR was sampled from an adult in good health. The specimen comprised peripheral blood, sampled on day 0 of AZD1222 vaccination. The J gene is TRBJ1-3, the V gene TRBV5-1; 11 nucleotides align to TRBD1. This CDR3 reads CASSSGQGAWDTIYF. The CDR3 DNA reads TGCGCCAGCAGCTCTGGACAGGGGGCATGGGACACCATATATTTT.